These 22 T cell receptor beta chains came from one sample sequenced in a study of T cells after yellow fever vaccination (dated by TCRdb to the late 2010s). What this sample's treatment or condition label stands for: live attenuated yellow fever vaccine strain. Library preparation used 5' RACE. Instrument on record: Illumina NovaSeq 6000. TCRdb cleaned the public reads at Q25 with fastp, built clones with MiXCR and kept in-frame beta chains. Here each entry gathers all rows of one CDR3 protein and keeps the most common genes and DNA. The table for this sample lists 250,000 to 300,000 distinct CDR3 sequences; around 8.6% of them were counted only once. Clones ranked in the top ten supply 3% to 4% of the sample. The material was CD4+ T cells sorted from PBMCs, obtained 5 days after the yellow fever booster vaccination. The receptors were sampled from a man between 18 and 35 years old who received the YFV17D yellow fever vaccine.

This clonotype has more than one count but fewer than ten. J is TRBJ1-1 and V is TRBV5-1; TRBD1 agrees at 9 bases. This CDR3 has 15 residues. The V gene end was trimmed by 0 bases and the J gene end by 0 bases; junction bases not matched to a gene: 0. CDR1 and CDR2 from the germline V gene are SGHRS and YFSETQ. The CDR3 DNA reads as TGCGCCAGCAGCTTGGGGGACAGGGTGAACACTGAAGCTTTCTTT. It yields the protein CASSLGDRVNTEAFF. Based on the CDR3 plus reference TRBV5-1 and TRBJ1-1, the full variable domain is KAGVTQTPRYLIKTRGQQVTLSCSPISGHRSVSWYQQTPGQGLQFLFEYFSETQRNKGNFPGRFSGRQFSNSRSEMNVSTLELGDSALYLCASSLGDRVNTEAFFGQGTRLTVV.

This chain joins TRBV20-1 and TRBJ2-3; TRBD2 agrees at 10 bases. The CDR3 runs to 13 residues. Looked up from germline, CDR1 is DFQATT and CDR2 is SNEGSKA (reference sequence). Here the CDR3 reads CSRAGGPTDTQYF. DNA for the CDR3: TGCAGCCGAGCGGGGGGGCCTACAGATACGCAGTATTTT.

Ten or more counts support this clonotype. The chain couples TRBV28 to TRBJ2-7; a weak D match, TRBD2 (5 bases). Per the germline V gene, CDR1 is MDHEN and CDR2 is SYDVKM. V lost 5 bases and J 7 bases, leaving 15 bases between the germline ends. This CDR3 is 13 amino acids long. This CDR3 is CASSLLPSGEQYV. The CDR3 DNA reads TGTGCCAGCAGTCTACTACCATCGGGGGAGCAGTACGTC.

This clonotype was seen a few times. The chain links TRBV7-8 to TRBJ2-7; 7 bases fit TRBD2. Trimming cost V 1 base and J 7 bases; bases outside gene matches: 7. This CDR3 has 14 amino acids. Germline V gene lookup returns CDR1 SGHVS and CDR2 FQNEAQ. The CDR3 DNA reads as TGTGCCAGCAGCTTAGTTCGGATCGGGGGGGAGCAGTACGTC. This sequence encodes CASSLVRIGGEQYV.

This clonotype was seen only a few times. This chain joins TRBV12-3 or TRBV12-4 and TRBJ1-2, with D uncertain. Trimming removed 8 bases at V and 8 bases at J, with 18 bases between. The CDR3 spans 13 residues. The CDR3 sequence: CASALNAIGGYTF. DNA of the CDR3: TGTGCCAGCGCGCTAAATGCTATCGGAGGCTACACCTTC.

This clonotype was counted at least ten times. The chain employs TRBV4-2 and TRBJ2-2; no definite D call. This CDR3 spans 14 amino acids. Trimming took off 2 bases at V and 6 bases at J, with 10 bases between the two ends. Germline V lookup: CDR1 LGHNA, CDR2 YNFKEQ. CDR3 in amino acids: CASSQPDTPGELFF. The CDR3 nucleotides are TGTGCCAGCAGCCAACCTGACACTCCCGGGGAGCTGTTTTTT.

This clonotype appeared a few times. The chain is built from TRBV20-1 and TRBJ2-5; 9 positions match TRBD2. CDR1 is DFQATT, CDR2 SNEGSKA, per germline (reference sequence). J lost 3 bases, V lost 1 base, and 3 bases had no gene match. The CDR3 has 14 residues. CDR3 in DNA: TGCAGTGCTAGAGGGGCTAGCGGGGAAGAGACCCAGTACTTC. Amino acids: CSARGASGEETQYF.

This sequence joins TRBV12-3 or TRBV12-4 and TRBJ2-3, with 15 nucleotides matching TRBD2. The CDR3 is 16 residues long. The V segment lost 3 bases and the J segment 5 bases; nucleotides outside the gene matches: 3. CDR3 sequence reads: CASSLGLAGGEDTQYF. CDR3 DNA: TGTGCCAGCAGTTTGGGACTAGCGGGGGGTGAAGATACGCAGTATTTT.

The chain couples TRBV12-5 to TRBJ2-4, with TRBD1 identical over 7 bases. In germline, CDR1 is LGHNT, CDR2 FRNRAP. This CDR3 has 16 residues. The junction had 8 bases not matched to a gene; V was cut back by 6 bases and J by 0 bases. The CDR3: CASGGGTALAKNIQYF. The CDR3 DNA sequence: TGTGCTAGTGGAGGGGGCACGGCCCTAGCCAAAAACATTCAGTACTTC.

The CDR3 reads CASRDRVDGYTF. The CDR3 DNA reads TGTGCCAGCAGAGACAGGGTAGATGGCTACACCTTC. This chain links TRBV2 with TRBJ1-2; TRBD1 agrees at 7 bases. The germline gives CDR1 SNHLY, CDR2 FYNNEI. The CDR3 covers 12 residues. V trimming: 6 bases; J trimming: 6 bases; junction bases outside the gene matches: 4.

The chain joins TRBV10-3 to TRBJ2-3; tentatively, D is TRBD1 (5 bases). Germline CDR1 is ENHRY and CDR2 is SYGVKD. This CDR3 comprises 13 residues. Trimming removed 4 bases at V and 4 bases at J, with 9 bases between. CDR3 region: CAISARGPDTQYF. CDR3 DNA: TGTGCCATCAGTGCTAGGGGTCCAGATACGCAGTATTTT.

V gene TRBV5-4 combines with J gene TRBJ2-2, with D perhaps TRBD2 (6 bases). The CDR3 contains 16 residues. V was cut by 2 bases and J by 6 bases, with 17 bases left in between. Germline CDR1 is SGHNT and CDR2 is YYREEE (reference sequence). The CDR3 nucleotides are TGTGCCAGCAGCTTCGGAGGGACCGGGGTAGCCGGGGAGCTGTTTTTT. This encodes CASSFGGTGVAGELFF.

In this sample, this clonotype turned up a few times. V gene TRBV5-6 combines with J gene TRBJ2-7; TRBD1 matches at 7 bases. V lost 0 bases to trimming and J lost 7 bases; unmatched junction nucleotides: 4. Per the germline V gene, CDR1 is SGHDT and CDR2 is YYEEEE. The CDR3 covers 13 residues. The CDR3 bases are TGTGCCAGCAGCTTGGTAAGGGGGCTAGAGCAGTACGTC. It translates to CASSLVRGLEQYV.

In this sample, this clonotype turned up a few times. This chain joins TRBV28 and TRBJ2-7; no reliable D call. Germline V CDR1 and CDR2: MDHEN, SYDVKM. The CDR3 is 13 amino acids. The germline V and J ends were trimmed by 5 bases and 4 bases, with 12 bases remaining between them. The CDR3 DNA is TGTGCCAGCAGTGCCAGAGATGTTTACGAGCAGTACGTC. Its protein is CASSARDVYEQYV.

This clonotype appeared many times. The chain uses TRBV7-8 and TRBJ2-5; D gene uncertain. V was pared by 2 bases and J by 6 bases, with 4 bases between. CDR1 and CDR2 from the germline V gene are SGHVS and FQNEAQ. This CDR3 comprises 11 residues. The CDR3 protein is CASSLIQTQYF. CDR3 DNA sequence: TGTGCCAGCAGCTTAATTCAGACCCAGTACTTC.

This clonotype was detected a few times. The chain couples TRBV6-5 to TRBJ1-5; 7 bases agree with TRBD1. The CDR3 is 15 residues long. The germline V gene has CDR1 MNHEY and CDR2 SVGAGI. With 5 bases clipped from V and 5 bases from J, the junction kept 9 bases outside the gene matches. The CDR3, as DNA: TGTGCCAGCAGTCGCTCTAGGGGGCAGGATCAGCCCCAGCATTTT. Its translation: CASSRSRGQDQPQHF.

This clonotype was observed a few times. The J gene is TRBJ2-2, the V gene TRBV6-5, with 8 bases lining up with TRBD1. The V and J ends lost 3 bases and 4 bases, in that order; junction bases with no gene match: 7. The CDR3 sequence is 16 residues long. Germline V gene data show CDR1 as MNHEY and CDR2 as SVGAGI. CDR3 protein: CASSYMTGAPTGELFF. CDR3 in DNA: TGTGCCAGCAGTTATATGACAGGGGCCCCCACCGGGGAGCTGTTTTTT.

This clonotype showed up just a few times. In nucleotides, the CDR3 is TGCGCCAGCCAGGGATCCTATAATTCACCCCTCCACTTT. This encodes CASQGSYNSPLHF. The rearrangement joins TRBV4-3 to TRBJ1-6; possibly TRBD1 for D (5 bases). This CDR3 is built from 13 residues. Germline V CDR1 and CDR2: LGHNA, YSLEER. Trimming removed 8 bases at V and 1 base at J, with 6 bases between.

This clonotype turned up a few times. The chain links TRBV10-2 to TRBJ1-1, with unresolved D. Germline V CDR1 and CDR2: WSHSY, SAAADI. This CDR3 is built from 16 residues. Trimming cost V 1 base and J 4 bases, with 16 bases left between them. The CDR3 bases are TGCGCCAGCAGTGAGTTCTACCCCCGCCTCGGCACTGAAGCTTTCTTT. This gives the protein CASSEFYPRLGTEAFF.

This clonotype was detected only a few times. The chain joins TRBV9 to TRBJ1-2; 7 bases align to TRBD1. V shed 0 bases and J 5 bases; nucleotides not matched to a gene: 7. The germline CDR1 and CDR2 sequences are SGDLS and YYNGEE. The CDR3 contains 15 residues. The CDR3 spells CASSVGGLGQYGYTF. Written as DNA, the CDR3 is TGTGCCAGCAGCGTAGGCGGTTTGGGACAGTATGGCTACACCTTC.

The chain employs TRBV6-6 and TRBJ2-5, with a weak D call TRBD1 (6 bases). There are 12 residues in the CDR3. V shed 6 bases and J shed 4 bases, with 9 bases lying between them. Per germline, CDR1 MNHNY and CDR2 SVGAGI (reference sequence). As DNA, the CDR3 is TGTGCCAGCAGAAGGGACACAGAGACCCAGTACTTC. As protein: CASRRDTETQYF.

The chain recombines TRBV5-4 with TRBJ1-4, with D perhaps TRBD1 (5 bases). CDR1 and CDR2 (germline): SGHNT, YYREEE (reference sequence). With 5 bases removed from V and 4 bases from J, the gap between germline ends came to 18 bases. The length of the CDR3 is 16 residues. The CDR3 nucleotides read TGTGCCAGCAGTTATCCACCCGGCAGGGTTAATGAAAAACTGTTTTTT. It yields the protein CASSYPPGRVNEKLFF. The full variable domain, completed using reference TRBV5-4 and TRBJ1-4, is ETGVTQSPTHLIKTRGQQVTLRCSSQSGHNTVSWYQQALGQGPQFIFQYYREEENGRGNFPPRFSGLQFPNYSSELNVNALELDDSALYLCASSYPPGRVNEKLFFGSGTQLSVL.